The clone carrying this T cell receptor beta chain was counted once. The record originates from a study of T cell responses to AZD1222 COVID-19 vaccine. TCRdb's copy holds only in-frame clones and misses some; the assay was immunoSEQ multiplex PCR. The data show fewer than 300,000 clones, more than 85% seen once. CDR1 and CDR2 (germline): LNHNV, YYDKDF (reference sequence). CDR3 length: 17 amino acids. Trimming cost V 1 base and J 6 bases; bases outside gene matches: 4. This TCR was recovered from an adult in good health. The J gene is TRBJ2-4, the V gene TRBV15; 15 positions agree with TRBD2. This material consisted of peripheral blood, taken on day 0 of AZD1222 vaccination. CDR3 in DNA: TGTGCCACCAGCAGAGCTCCGGGACTAGCGGGAGGAAACATTCAGTACTTC. Its protein product is CATSRAPGLAGGNIQYF.